The clone carrying this T cell receptor (beta chain) was recorded a few times. The junction does not match germline at one end; this may be a read error. Additional DNA sequences in this sample encode the identical CDR3. The source of the sample is a study of metastatic and nonmetastatic thyroid tumors. The CDR3 has 16 residues. CDR1 is MDHEN and CDR2 is SYDVKM in the germline V gene. TCRdb reprocessed the PCR reads using MiXCR. The repertoire includes about 92,000 clones, approximately 15% of them detected once, and just over 3.5% sits in the top ten. Every patient was untreated before thyroid surgery.

The sample taken for sequencing was blood. The V gene is TRBV28, the J gene TRBJ2-6; tentatively, D is TRBD1 or TRBD2 (5 bases each). The TCR originated in a female donor with papillary thyroid cancer or a benign thyroid nodule (not recorded which). Some clones in this sample may be carry-over from other donors' samples. For the CDR3, the DNA is TGTGCCAGCGTGGGGCAAAGAGGGGCTGGGGCCAACGTCCTTACTTTC. Its protein is CASVGQRGAGANVLTF. Supplemented by reference TRBV28 and TRBJ2-6, the full variable domain reads DVKVTQSSRYLVKRTGEKVFLECVQDMDHENMFWYRQDPGLGLRLIYFSYDVKMKEKGDIPEGYSVSREKKERFSLILESASTNQTSMYLCASVGQRGAGANVLTFGAGSRLTVL.